Following are 32 T cell receptor beta chains from one sample sequenced in a study of T cells after yellow fever vaccination. MiXCR, run by TCRdb on the 5' RACE reads, gives a single entry per CDR3 protein. Of 300,000 to 400,000 distinct CDR3 sequences in the sample, about 12% were seen once. The starting material was CD4+ T cells sorted from PBMCs, obtained 15 days after the yellow fever booster vaccination. These TCRs come from a man in his late teens or twenties who received the YFV17D yellow fever vaccine.

This clonotype was counted between two and nine times. The rearrangement joins TRBV9 to TRBJ2-5; unclear D gene. CDR3 length: 15 residues. V was clipped by 3 bases and J by 1 base, with 13 bases between them. Germline V gene sequence: CDR1 SGDLS, CDR2 YYNGEE. The CDR3 spells CASSEAGRLQETQYF. The CDR3 DNA follows: TGTGCCAGCAGCGAGGCAGGACGGCTCCAAGAGACCCAGTACTTC.

This clonotype was counted at least ten times. The chain is built from TRBV24-1 and TRBJ2-7; no firm D call. CDR3 length: 11 amino acids. V lost 7 bases, J lost 4 bases, and 7 bases lay in between. CDR1 KGHDR and CDR2 SFDVKD come from the germline V gene. The CDR3 sequence: CATRLGYEQYV. CDR3 nucleotides: TGTGCCACCAGGTTGGGTTACGAGCAGTACGTC.

Only a few counts were recorded for this clonotype. V gene TRBV7-2 combines with J gene TRBJ1-2; D perhaps matches TRBD1 (5 bases). CDR3 size: 12 residues. V gave up 1 base and J gave up 8 bases, with 8 bases separating them. The V gene's germline CDR1 is SGHTA and CDR2 FQGNSA. CDR3 sequence: CASSLVDRGYTF. In DNA, the CDR3 is TGTGCCAGCAGCTTAGTAGACAGAGGCTACACCTTC. Full variable domain (missing parts from reference TRBV7-2 and TRBJ1-2): GAGVSQSPSNKVTEKGKDVELRCDPISGHTALYWYRQSLGQGLEFLIYFQGNSAPDKSGLPSDRFSAERTGGSVSTLTIQRTQQEDSAVYLCASSLVDRGYTFGSGTRLTVV.

This clonotype has just a few counts. The chain recombines TRBV7-2 with TRBJ2-3; TRBD2 aligns across 9 bases. Germline CDR1 and CDR2: SGHTA and FQGNSA. CDR3 length equals 16 residues. V lost 0 bases and J lost 1; bases outside the gene matches: 2. The CDR3 DNA follows: TGTGCCAGCAGCTTAGCGCGACTAGCGGGCACAGATACGCAGTATTTT. This translates into CASSLARLAGTDTQYF.

The rearrangement links TRBV7-2 to TRBJ1-1; D is unclear. Per the germline V gene, CDR1 is SGHTA and CDR2 is FQGNSA. V lost 5 bases and J lost 6, with 16 bases in between. The CDR3 sequence is 14 residues long. CDR3 nucleotides: TGTGCCAGCAGCGGTGGGCCCGGGCGCGCTGAAGCTTTCTTT. Amino acid sequence: CASSGGPGRAEAFF.

V and J are TRBV5-1 and TRBJ2-1; D gene unclear. The V and J ends lost 4 bases and 9 bases respectively, with 8 bases between them. The V gene's germline CDR1 is SGHRS and CDR2 YFSETQ. The CDR3 spans 11 residues. DNA of the CDR3: TGCGCCAGCAGCGCAACCGGTGAGCAGTTCTTC. As protein: CASSATGEQFF.

This clonotype came up a few times. The chain's CDR3 is CSARGRYEQYV. CDR3 sequence (DNA): TGCAGTGCTAGGGGGCGGTACGAGCAGTACGTC. This rearrangement joins TRBV20-1 to TRBJ2-7, with D perhaps TRBD1 (5 bases). V gave up 3 bases and J gave up 4 bases, with 7 bases separating them. Per the germline V gene, CDR1 is DFQATT and CDR2 is SNEGSKA (reference sequence). The CDR3 runs 11 residues.

This clonotype was picked up a small number of times. The chain recombines TRBV28 with TRBJ2-1; D is possibly TRBD1 (5 bases). This CDR3 has 16 residues. Germline CDR1 reads MDHEN; CDR2 reads SYDVKM. Between the trimmed V and J ends, which lost 5 bases and 2 bases, there was a span of 16 bases. The CDR3, as DNA: TGTGCCAGCAGTGGCGCCCAGGGAAATACCTACAATGAGCAGTTCTTC. As protein: CASSGAQGNTYNEQFF.

There are a few counts of this clonotype. J is TRBJ2-2 and V is TRBV20-1; a weak D match, TRBD1 (5 bases). Per the germline V gene, CDR1 is DFQATT and CDR2 is SNEGSKA (reference sequence). CDR3 length: 15 amino acids. V lost 3 bases and J lost 2, with 13 bases in between. The CDR3 loop reads CSARSPGLNTGELFF. The CDR3 DNA is TGCAGTGCTAGGTCCCCAGGGTTAAACACCGGGGAGCTGTTTTTT.

This clonotype was found a few times. The chain employs TRBV12-3 or TRBV12-4 and TRBJ2-4, with 7 positions matching TRBD1. The CDR3 extends over 15 amino acids. V lost 5 bases and J lost 10; bases outside the gene matches: 14. The CDR3 DNA follows: TGTGCCAGCAGTGCCGGCCCGGGACAGTCCATAATTCAGTACTTC. This gives the protein CASSAGPGQSIIQYF.

This clonotype came up a few times. V usage is TRBV21-1 and J usage is TRBJ2-5; TRBD1, the table's D call, lacks a check against the DNA. TRBV21-1 is flagged as a pseudogene. The CDR3 has 19 amino acids. The CDR3 spells CASSKGWTGANEGEETQYF. The CDR3 DNA is TGTGCCAGCAGCAAAGGGTGGACAGGGGCCAACGAGGGGGAAGAGACCCAGTACTTC.

This clonotype was detected only a few times. The genes are TRBV7-2 and TRBJ2-1; maybe TRBD1 (6 bases). The CDR3 sequence is 16 residues long. Germline lookup yields CDR1 SGHTA and CDR2 FQGNSA. Trimming cost V 1 base and J 5 bases, with 15 bases left between them. The CDR3 loop reads CASSLVGQLINNEQFF. Written as DNA, the CDR3 is TGTGCCAGCAGCTTAGTTGGACAGCTGATTAACAATGAGCAGTTCTTC. The full variable domain, with the rest looked up from reference TRBV7-2 and TRBJ2-1, is GAGVSQSPSNKVTEKGKDVELRCDPISGHTALYWYRQSLGQGLEFLIYFQGNSAPDKSGLPSDRFSAERTGGSVSTLTIQRTQQEDSAVYLCASSLVGQLINNEQFFGPGTRLTVL.

This clonotype was seen ten or more times. V gene TRBV24-1 combines with J gene TRBJ2-7; no clear D gene. Germline CDR1 KGHDR, CDR2 SFDVKD. The CDR3 extends over 20 amino acids. V lost 3 bases and J lost 6, with 32 bases in between. The CDR3 protein is CATSDPHEARGRGGRLEQYF. The CDR3, as DNA: TGTGCCACCAGTGATCCACACGAGGCCCGTGGACGAGGCGGCAGGCTCGAGCAGTACTTC.

This clonotype was recorded a few times. The chain recombines TRBV7-2 with TRBJ2-2, with 8 positions matching TRBD1. The V gene's germline CDR1 is SGHTA and CDR2 FQGNSA. The CDR3 spans 16 residues. Unmatched junction bases numbered 11, after V lost 5 bases and J lost 6 bases. Here the CDR3 DNA reads TGTGCCAGCAGCACGTACAGGGGGTTAATTGCCGGGGAGCTGTTTTTT. Translation: CASSTYRGLIAGELFF.

This clonotype appeared a few times. The J gene is TRBJ1-3, the V gene TRBV7-2; no reliable D call. This CDR3 has 14 residues. With 3 bases removed from V and 4 bases from J, the gap between germline ends came to 10 bases. Germline CDR1 reads SGHTA; CDR2 reads FQGNSA. CDR3 nucleotide sequence: TGTGCCAGCAGCTTGAGGATGTCCGGAAACACCATATATTTT. It codes for CASSLRMSGNTIYF. The entire variable domain, with the rest obtained from reference TRBV7-2 and TRBJ1-3, is as follows: GAGVSQSPSNKVTEKGKDVELRCDPISGHTALYWYRQSLGQGLEFLIYFQGNSAPDKSGLPSDRFSAERTGGSVSTLTIQRTQQEDSAVYLCASSLRMSGNTIYFGEGSWLTVV.

The gene calls are TRBV4-1 and TRBJ2-3; D is uncertain. The V and J ends lost 2 bases and 0 bases respectively, with 6 bases between them. The germline V gene encodes CDR1 MGHRA and CDR2 YSYEKL. This CDR3 spans 14 amino acids. DNA of the CDR3: TGCGCCAGCAGCCAAATTCGGAGCACAGATACGCAGTATTTT. Translating it yields CASSQIRSTDTQYF.

This chain connects TRBV7-3 to TRBJ2-2; D might be TRBD1 (6 bases). This CDR3 has 14 residues. V was trimmed by 4 bases and J by 6 bases, leaving 12 bases between them. Per the germline V gene, CDR1 is SGHTA and CDR2 is FQGTGA. The CDR3 loop is CASSSSTGSGELFF. CDR3 bases: TGTGCCAGCAGCTCCTCCACAGGGTCCGGGGAGCTGTTTTTT.

This clonotype was counted only a few times. This rearrangement joins TRBV6-1 to TRBJ1-6; D may be TRBD1 (5 bases). The CDR3 extends over 15 amino acids. CDR1 MNHNS and CDR2 SASEGT come from the germline V gene. Trimming stripped 0 bases from V and 7 bases from J, with 10 bases between. In nucleotides, the CDR3 is TGTGCCAGCAGTGAAGCGGGCAGGGCGAATTCACCCCTCCACTTT. It is translated as CASSEAGRANSPLHF.

This clonotype was observed a handful of times. The chain joins TRBV9 to TRBJ1-6; no firm D call. Germline CDR1 is SGDLS and CDR2 is YYNGEE. Trimming took off 0 bases at V and 8 bases at J, with 12 bases between the two ends. CDR3 length equals 15 residues. The chain's CDR3 is CASSVASTGDSPLHF. In nucleotides, the CDR3 is TGTGCCAGCAGCGTAGCTTCGACCGGGGATTCACCCCTCCACTTT.

This clonotype has just a few counts. The V call is TRBV20-1, the J call TRBJ1-6; D is possibly TRBD1 (5 bases). This CDR3 is 14 amino acids long. From germline, CDR1 is DFQATT and CDR2 SNEGSKA (reference sequence). V gave up 2 bases and J gave up 8 bases, with 13 bases separating them. The CDR3 protein is CSARPPRDHSPLHF. CDR3 coding DNA: TGCAGTGCTAGACCCCCCAGGGACCATTCACCCCTCCACTTT.

The chain uses TRBV5-1 and TRBJ2-1; perhaps TRBD2 as D (6 bases). The germline V gene has CDR1 SGHRS and CDR2 YFSETQ. There are 16 residues in the CDR3. Trimming shortened V by 0 bases and J by 3 bases, and 13 bases separated the two germline ends. CDR3 in amino acids: CASSLAGVGNYNEQFF. The CDR3 bases are TGCGCCAGCAGCTTGGCGGGGGTCGGAAACTACAATGAGCAGTTCTTC.

This rearrangement joins TRBV18 to TRBJ1-4; D perhaps matches TRBD1 (6 bases). The ends were cut back, 6 bases at V and 8 bases at J, with 16 bases in the middle. In germline, CDR1 is KGHSH, CDR2 LQKENI. The CDR3 runs 14 residues. DNA of the CDR3: TGTGCCAGCTCGTGGTCAGGGGACGGCGAAAAACTGTTTTTT. Protein product: CASSWSGDGEKLFF.

The rearrangement links TRBV10-3 to TRBJ2-7; TRBD1 aligns across 7 bases. CDR1 and CDR2 (germline): ENHRY, SYGVKD. V trimming: 6 bases; J trimming: 3 bases; junction bases outside the gene matches: 11. The CDR3 sequence is 15 residues long. CDR3 bases: TGTGCCATCAGCGCCACGGACAGGCGGCTCTACGAGCAGTACTTC. It translates to CAISATDRRLYEQYF.

This clonotype was recorded at least ten times. The rearrangement joins TRBV12-3 or TRBV12-4 to TRBJ2-7; D ambiguous. The CDR3 sequence is 12 residues long. V lost 6 bases to trimming and J lost 3 bases, with 9 bases between them. CDR3 protein: CASSNTVYEQYF. DNA for the CDR3: TGTGCCAGCAGCAACACAGTCTACGAGCAGTACTTC.

The sample holds many counts of this clonotype. V gene TRBV21-1 combines with J gene TRBJ1-5; whether TRBD1, the table's D call, matches the DNA was not checked. TRBV21-1 is a listed pseudogene. CDR3 length: 17 amino acids. CDR3 protein: CASSKVAGQGGNQPQHF. The CDR3 DNA sequence: TGTGCCAGCAGCAAAGTAGCGGGACAGGGAGGAAACCAGCCCCAGCATTTT.

V and J are TRBV12-5 and TRBJ1-6, with 7 bases lining up with TRBD1. V shed 1 base, J shed 10 bases, and the junction held 10 bases outside the gene matches. CDR3 size: 16 residues. CDR1 and CDR2 from the germline V gene are LGHNT and FRNRAP. The CDR3 DNA reads as TGTGCTAGTGGTTTGGCGGGGACAGCTCTTCGGTCACCCCTCCACTTT. This gives the protein CASGLAGTALRSPLHF.

This clonotype was counted a few times. The chain combines TRBV10-3 with TRBJ2-7, with 8 bases matching TRBD1. CDR3 size: 14 residues. CDR1 is ENHRY, CDR2 SYGVKD, per germline. J was trimmed by 5 bases and V by 6 bases; bases with no gene match: 9. The CDR3 DNA sequence: TGTGCCATCAGGCGCGGCCAGGGGGCCAACGAGCAGTACGTC. This translates into CAIRRGQGANEQYV.

Ten or more counts support this clonotype. The chain has TRBV6-2 or TRBV6-3 and TRBJ2-5; TRBD1 or TRBD2 may be the D gene (5 bases each). The V gene's germline CDR1 is MNHEY and CDR2 SVGEGT. The germline V and J ends were trimmed by 8 bases and 1 base, with 11 bases remaining between them. The length of the CDR3 is 13 residues. CDR3 sequence reads: CASGRDRQETQYF. The CDR3 region has the DNA TGTGCCAGCGGTCGGGACCGCCAAGAGACCCAGTACTTC.

The chain recombines TRBV12-3 or TRBV12-4 with TRBJ1-5; D perhaps matches TRBD1 (6 bases). V was trimmed by 5 bases and J by 13 bases, leaving 15 bases between them. There are 12 residues in the CDR3. This CDR3 is CASSKQDSLQHF. CDR3 coding DNA: TGTGCCAGCAGTAAACAGGACAGCCTTCAGCATTTT.

This clonotype was detected only once. The chain combines TRBV5-1 with TRBJ2-7; D may be TRBD1 (6 bases). V lost 4 bases, J lost 3 bases, and 11 bases lay in between. CDR3 length: 13 residues. Per the germline V gene, CDR1 is SGHRS and CDR2 is YFSETQ. The CDR3 DNA reads TGCGCCAGCAGCCAGGAGACAGGCTACGAGCAGTACTTC. Translated: CASSQETGYEQYF. Together with reference TRBV5-1 and TRBJ2-7, the CDR3 gives the full variable domain: KAGVTQTPRYLIKTRGQQVTLSCSPISGHRSVSWYQQTPGQGLQFLFEYFSETQRNKGNFPGRFSGRQFSNSRSEMNVSTLELGDSALYLCASSQETGYEQYFGPGTRLTVT.

This clonotype was detected ten times or more. The rearrangement joins TRBV5-1 to TRBJ2-3, with 9 bases identical to TRBD2. Trimming at V came to 4 bases and at J to 3 bases, leaving 9 bases not matched to a gene. In germline, CDR1 is SGHRS, CDR2 YFSETQ. The CDR3 sequence is 16 residues long. For the CDR3, the DNA is TGCGCCAGCAGCACCTCCTTAGCGGGGGTAACAGATACGCAGTATTTT. This gives the protein CASSTSLAGVTDTQYF.

This chain connects TRBV11-2 to TRBJ2-4; no reliable D call. Per germline, CDR1 SGHAT and CDR2 FQNNGV. The CDR3 is made up of 13 amino acids. Trimming left V 2 bases short and J 8 bases short, with 10 bases between. The CDR3 DNA is TGTGCCAGCAGCTTATCTATAAAGGACATTCAGTACTTC. Residues: CASSLSIKDIQYF.